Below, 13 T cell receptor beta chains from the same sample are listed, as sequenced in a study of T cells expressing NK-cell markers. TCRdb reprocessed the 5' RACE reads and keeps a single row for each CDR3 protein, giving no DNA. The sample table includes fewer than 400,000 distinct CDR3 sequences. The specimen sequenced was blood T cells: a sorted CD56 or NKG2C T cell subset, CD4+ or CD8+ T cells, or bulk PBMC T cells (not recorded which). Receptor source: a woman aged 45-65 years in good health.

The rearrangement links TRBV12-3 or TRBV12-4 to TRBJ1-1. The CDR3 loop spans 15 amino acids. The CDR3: CASKRGGIVNTEAFF.

The CDR3 reads CASSPGQGPSPLHF. The J gene is TRBJ1-6, the V gene TRBV7-9; lacking DNA, the TRBD1 call made by TCRdb goes unchecked. The CDR3 totals 14 residues. Looked up from germline, CDR1 is SEHNR and CDR2 is FQNEAQ (reference sequence).

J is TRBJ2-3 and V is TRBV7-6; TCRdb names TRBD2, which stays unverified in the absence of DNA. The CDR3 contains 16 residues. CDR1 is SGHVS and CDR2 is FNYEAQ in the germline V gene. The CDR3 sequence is CASTPRLAKGTDTQYF. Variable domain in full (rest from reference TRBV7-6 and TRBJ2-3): GAGVSQSPRYKVTKRGQDVALRCDPISGHVSLYWYRQALGQGPEFLTYFNYEAQQDKSGLPNDRFSAERPEGSISTLTIQRTEQRDSAMYRCASTPRLAKGTDTQYFGPGTRLTVL.

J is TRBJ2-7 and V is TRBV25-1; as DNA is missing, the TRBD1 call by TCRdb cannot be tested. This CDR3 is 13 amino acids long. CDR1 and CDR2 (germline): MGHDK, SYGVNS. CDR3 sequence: CASSLSGIDGQYF.

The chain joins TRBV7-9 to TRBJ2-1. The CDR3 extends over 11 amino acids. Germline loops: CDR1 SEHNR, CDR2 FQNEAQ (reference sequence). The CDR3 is CASWIGNEQFF. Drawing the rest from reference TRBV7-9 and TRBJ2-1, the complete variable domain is DTGVSQNPRHKITKRGQNVTFRCDPISEHNRLYWYRQTLGQGPEFLTYFQNEAQLEKSRLLSDRFSAERPKGSFSTLEIQRTEQGDSAMYLCASWIGNEQFFGPGTRLTVL.

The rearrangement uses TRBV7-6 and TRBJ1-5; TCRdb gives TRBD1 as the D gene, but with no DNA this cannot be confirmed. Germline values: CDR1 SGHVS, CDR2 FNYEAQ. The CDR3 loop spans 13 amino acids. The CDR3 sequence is CASSPRLDQPQHF.

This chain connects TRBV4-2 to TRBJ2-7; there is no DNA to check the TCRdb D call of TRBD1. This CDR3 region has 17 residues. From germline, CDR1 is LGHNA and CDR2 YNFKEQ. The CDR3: CASSQDLADRGLYEQYF.

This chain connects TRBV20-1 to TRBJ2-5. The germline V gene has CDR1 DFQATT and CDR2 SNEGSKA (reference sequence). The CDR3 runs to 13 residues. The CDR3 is CSARDEGPETQYF.

The CDR3 loop is CASSQEPGSSYEQYF. The J gene is TRBJ2-7, the V gene TRBV4-1. CDR3 length: 15 residues. Germline V lookup: CDR1 MGHRA, CDR2 YSYEKL.

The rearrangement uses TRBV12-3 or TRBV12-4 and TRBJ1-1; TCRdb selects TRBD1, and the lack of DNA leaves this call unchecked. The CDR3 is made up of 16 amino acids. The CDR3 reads CASSFTTGLANTEAFF.

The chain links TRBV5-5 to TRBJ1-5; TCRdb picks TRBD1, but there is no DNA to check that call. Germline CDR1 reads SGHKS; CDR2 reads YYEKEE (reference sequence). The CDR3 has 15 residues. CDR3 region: CASSLQGLGNQPQHF.

Here the CDR3 reads CASRGRDFADTQYF. The chain has TRBV2 and TRBJ2-3; TCRdb lists TRBD1, though no DNA is available to test this call. CDR3 length equals 14 residues. The germline CDR1 and CDR2 sequences are SNHLY and FYNNEI.

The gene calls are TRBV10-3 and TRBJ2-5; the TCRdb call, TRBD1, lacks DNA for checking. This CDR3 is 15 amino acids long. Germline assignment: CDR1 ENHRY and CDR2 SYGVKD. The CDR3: CAISESLGAQETQYF.